The entry below describes one T cell receptor (beta chain). Its cognate antigen is unknown. The sample comes from a study of T-cell memory formation after mild COVID-19. At the level of the study: TCR clusters largely stayed donor specific.

Germline lookup yields CDR1 SEHNR and CDR2 FQNEAQ (reference sequence). This CDR3 has 14 residues. Trimming removed 2 bases at V and 3 bases at J, with 10 bases between. UMIs and sample barcodes were carried by the TCR alpha and TCR beta cDNA libraries that 5'RACE produced using constant-segment primers. TCRdb passed the 5' RACE reads through MiXCR, listing each CDR3 protein once. The table records hundreds of thousands of distinct CDR3 sequences, roughly 13% of them present only once. Study findings and constraints: Chiefly within CM and EM were the contracting CD4+ clones; CD8+ ones were within EMRA. Clones that shrank (day 15 to 85) were balanced CD4/CD8, whereas later expanders leaned CD4+.

The TCR sequence derives from a man younger than 35 who had mild COVID-19 (a few samples of this study predate the infection). Cell type and time point are not known. The sample consisted of PBMCs or a T cell subset sorted from them (not recorded which). V usage is TRBV7-9 and J usage is TRBJ1-1, with D possibly matching TRBD1 (5 bases). The CDR3 DNA is TGTGCCAGCAGCTTAAGGCCCAGGGACACTGAAGCTTTCTTT. Translated, it gives CASSLRPRDTEAFF.